The rows below give T cell receptor beta chains drawn from one sample of a study of blood T cell repertoires in COVID-19. Only in-frame clones appear in the TCRdb table, and some are missing; sequencing was by immunoSEQ multiplex PCR. This sample has roughly 73,000 clones, with 75% to 85% found just once. Material: peripheral blood. These receptors all come from a human donor in a cohort sampled during active COVID-19. Each CDR3 is given with its conserved first and last residue. The D gene is left open where the match is weak. Expanded clones get a size class; other rows say once, few or many, or leave the size out.

TRBJ2-1 | NA | TRBV7-2 | TRBD2 | CASSLDGGRAVNEQFF | TGTGCCAGCAGCTTAGATGGCGGGAGGGCCGTCAATGAGCAGTTCTTC
TRBJ1-3 | NA | TRBV27 | NA | CASSRGGGSGNTIYF | TGTGCCAGCAGTCGAGGGGGGGGTTCTGGAAACACCATATATTTT
TRBJ1-2 | few | TRBV28 | TRBD1 | CASSPPRGGQGIYGYTF | TGTGCCAGCAGTCCCCCTCGCGGGGGACAGGGAATCTATGGCTACACCTTC
TRBJ1-5 | NA | TRBV25-1 | NA | CASSESDIQPQHF | TGTGCCAGCAGTGAATCTGACATCCAGCCCCAGCATTTT
TRBJ2-5 | NA | TRBV7-8 | TRBD2 | CASTSGVAGMGQTQYF | TGTGCCAGCACCTCGGGGGTAGCGGGAATGGGCCAGACCCAGTACTTC
TRBJ1-2 | NA | TRBV2 | TRBD1 | CASHRTGEGYGYTF | TGTGCCAGCCACCGGACAGGGGAGGGCTATGGCTACACCTTC
TRBJ1-4 | NA | TRBV25-1 | TRBD1 | CASSDPGTVGEKLFF | TGTGCCAGCAGCGATCCCGGGACAGTGGGTGAAAAACTGTTTTTT
TRBJ1-5 | NA | TRBV13 | NA | CASSYRQTNQPQHF | TGTGCCAGCAGCTACCGACAGACCAATCAGCCCCAGCATTTT
TRBJ1-5 | NA | TRBV15 | NA | CATSRRPDRGQPQHF | TGTGCCACCAGCCGACGACCCGACCGGGGTCAGCCCCAGCATTTT
TRBJ2-1 | once | TRBV9 | NA | CASSSQYIPNNEQFF | TGTGCCAGCAGCTCCCAGTACATCCCGAACAATGAGCAGTTCTTC
TRBJ1-1 | NA | TRBV7-8 | TRBD1 | CASSTRTGGAVNTEAFF | TGTGCCAGCAGCACGCGGACAGGGGGCGCCGTGAACACTGAAGCTTTCTTT
TRBJ2-3 | NA | TRBV19 | TRBD2 | CASSITLAGARDTQYF | TGTGCCAGTAGTATTACCCTAGCGGGAGCTAGGGATACGCAGTATTTT
TRBJ2-5 | NA | TRBV6-2/TRBV6-3 | TRBD2 | CASRPTSVETQYF | TGTGCCAGCAGGCCTACTAGCGTCGAGACCCAGTACTTC
TRBJ1-1 | NA | TRBV2 | TRBD1 | CASHRGAGTEAFF | TGTGCCAGCCACAGGGGAGCGGGCACTGAAGCTTTCTTT
TRBJ2-7 | NA | TRBV7-2 | NA | CASSYSFEQYF | TGTGCCAGCAGCTATAGCTTCGAGCAGTACTTC
TRBJ2-2 | NA | TRBV29-1 | TRBD2 | CSVGREANTGELFF | TGCAGCGTTGGGCGGGAGGCGAACACCGGGGAGCTGTTTTTT
TRBJ1-4 | few | TRBV7-2 | NA | CASSLEPGQWNEKLFF | TGTGCCAGCAGCTTGGAACCGGGACAATGGAATGAAAAACTGTTTTTT
TRBJ2-1 | NA | TRBV5-8 | TRBD2 | CASSFSGRFPDEQFF | TGTGCCAGCAGCTTCAGCGGGAGGTTCCCCGATGAGCAGTTCTTC
TRBJ1-2 | many | TRBV6-5 | TRBD1 | CASSGQGGKYGYTF | TGTGCCAGCAGCGGACAGGGGGGAAAGTATGGCTACACCTTC
TRBJ2-6 | NA | TRBV27 | NA | CASSLRTAYSGANVLTF | TGTGCCAGCAGTTTGAGGACTGCCTACTCTGGGGCCAACGTCCTGACTTTC
TRBJ2-7 | NA | TRBV19 | NA | CASSMTASSYEQYF | TGTGCCAGTAGTATGACAGCGTCTTCCTACGAGCAGTACTTC
TRBJ2-7 | NA | TRBV30 | NA | CAWRTGPSDEQYF | TGTGCCTGGAGGACAGGTCCGTCGGACGAGCAGTACTTC
TRBJ1-2 | NA | TRBV5-8 | NA | CASSFQINYGYTF | TGTGCCAGCAGCTTCCAGATAAACTATGGCTACACCTTC
TRBJ2-7 | once | TRBV5-4 | NA | CASSLEQSYEQYF | TGTGCCAGCAGCTTGGAACAGTCCTACGAGCAGTACTTC
TRBJ1-6 | NA | TRBV6-6 | TRBD1 | CASTRDRDSPLHF | TGTGCCAGCACACGGGACAGGGACTCACCCCTCCACTTT
TRBJ1-5 | NA | TRBV27 | TRBD1 | CASKPGTASNQPQHF | TGTGCCAGCAAACCAGGGACAGCTAGCAATCAGCCCCAGCATTTT
TRBJ1-1 | NA | TRBV15 | TRBD1 | CATSITGGSEAFF | TGTGCCACCAGTATAACAGGGGGCTCTGAAGCTTTCTTT
TRBJ2-7 | NA | TRBV6-5 | NA | CASRPPGRGEQYF | TGTGCCAGCAGACCCCCCGGCCGAGGGGAGCAGTACTTC
TRBJ2-7 | NA | TRBV29-1 | TRBD1 | CSVEGGQSTYEQYF | TGCAGCGTTGAAGGGGGACAGAGTACCTACGAGCAGTACTTC
TRBJ2-1 | NA | TRBV24-1 | TRBD1 | CATSDPQGDRQFF | TGTGCCACCAGTGATCCCCAAGGGGACAGGCAGTTCTTC
TRBJ2-7 | NA | TRBV28 | TRBD2 | CASSLFTSGYSYEQYF | TGTGCCAGCAGTTTATTCACTAGCGGATATTCCTACGAGCAGTACTTC
TRBJ1-3 | once | TRBV18 | TRBD1 | CASSPLDRPGNTIYF | TGTGCCAGCTCACCGCTGGACAGGCCAGGAAACACCATATATTTT
TRBJ1-6 | NA | TRBV28 | NA | CASSEERDSPLHF | TGTGCCAGCAGTGAAGAACGAGATTCACCCCTCCACTTT
TRBJ1-2 | NA | TRBV5-4 | TRBD1 | CASSPARTGRHGYTF | TGTGCCAGCAGCCCGGCTCGGACAGGGAGGCATGGCTACACCTTC
TRBJ1-1 | NA | TRBV28 | NA | CAERGPNTEAFF | TGTGCTGAGCGGGGACCGAACACTGAAGCTTTCTTT
TRBJ1-1 | NA | TRBV13 | TRBD1 | CASSYRTGGHTEAFF | TGTGCCAGCAGCTACCGGACAGGGGGGCACACTGAAGCTTTCTTT
TRBJ2-1 | NA | TRBV4-2 | TRBD2 | CASSQATGSSADRSGSILFF | TGTGCCAGCAGCCAAGCCACCGGGTCTTCCGCCGACCGTAGCGGGAGTATCCTGTTCTTC
TRBJ1-5 | NA | TRBV28 | NA | CASSRDGRMPQHF | TGTGCCAGCAGTCGGGACGGGAGGATGCCCCAGCATTTT
TRBJ1-4 | NA | TRBV19 | TRBD1 | CASRTGAHEKLFF | TGTGCCAGTCGGACAGGGGCGCATGAAAAACTGTTTTTT
TRBJ1-1 | NA | TRBV18 | NA | CASSPEGWGNTEAFF | TGTGCCAGCTCACCGGAGGGCTGGGGGAACACTGAAGCTTTCTTT
TRBJ1-4 | NA | TRBV30 | NA | CAWTTGNKEKLFF | TGTGCCTGGACTACAGGGAATAAAGAAAAACTGTTTTTT
TRBJ2-3 | NA | TRBV7-8 | NA | CASSLSIGGLSTDTQYF | TGTGCCAGCAGCTTAAGTATCGGCGGTTTAAGCACAGATACGCAGTATTTT